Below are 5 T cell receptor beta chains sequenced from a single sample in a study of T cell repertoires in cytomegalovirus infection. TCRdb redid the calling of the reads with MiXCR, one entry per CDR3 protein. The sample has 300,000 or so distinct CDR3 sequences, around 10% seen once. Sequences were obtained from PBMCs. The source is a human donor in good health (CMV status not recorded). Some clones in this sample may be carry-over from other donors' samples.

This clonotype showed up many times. DNA for the CDR3: TGTGCCAGCGGTCCAGTGAACACTGAAGCTTTCTTT. It is translated as CASGPVNTEAFF. The chain uses TRBV6-5 and TRBJ1-1; D is unresolved. The germline V gene encodes CDR1 MNHEY and CDR2 SVGAGI. This CDR3 region has 12 residues. Trimming stripped 8 bases from V and 0 bases from J, with 7 bases between.

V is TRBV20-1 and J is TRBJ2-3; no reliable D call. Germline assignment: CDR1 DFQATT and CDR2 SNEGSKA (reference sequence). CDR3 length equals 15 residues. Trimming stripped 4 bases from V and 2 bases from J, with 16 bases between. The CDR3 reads CSATPRIKNTDTQYF. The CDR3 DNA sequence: TGCAGTGCTACCCCTCGAATAAAGAACACAGATACGCAGTATTTT.

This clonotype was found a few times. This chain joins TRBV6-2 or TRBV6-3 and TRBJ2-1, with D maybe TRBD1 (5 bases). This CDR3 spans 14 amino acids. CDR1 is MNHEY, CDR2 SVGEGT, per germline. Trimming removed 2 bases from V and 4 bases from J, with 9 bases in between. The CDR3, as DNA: TGTGCCAGCAGTTACGGCGACAGATACAATGAGCAGTTCTTC. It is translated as CASSYGDRYNEQFF.

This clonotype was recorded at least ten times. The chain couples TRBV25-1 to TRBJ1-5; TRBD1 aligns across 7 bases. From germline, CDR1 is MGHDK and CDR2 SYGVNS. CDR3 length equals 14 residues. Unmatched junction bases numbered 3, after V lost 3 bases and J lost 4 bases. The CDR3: CASSEAGGNQPQHF. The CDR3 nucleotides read TGTGCCAGCAGTGAGGCAGGGGGAAATCAGCCCCAGCATTTT.

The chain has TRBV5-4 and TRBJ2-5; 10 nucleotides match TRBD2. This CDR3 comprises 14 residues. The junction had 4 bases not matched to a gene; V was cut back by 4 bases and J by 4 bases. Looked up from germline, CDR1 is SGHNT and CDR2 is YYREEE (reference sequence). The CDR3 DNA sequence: TGTGCCAGCAGCCTTGGACTAGCGGTAGAGACCCAGTACTTC. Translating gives CASSLGLAVETQYF. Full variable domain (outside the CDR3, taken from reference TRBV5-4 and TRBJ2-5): ETGVTQSPTHLIKTRGQQVTLRCSSQSGHNTVSWYQQALGQGPQFIFQYYREEENGRGNFPPRFSGLQFPNYSSELNVNALELDDSALYLCASSLGLAVETQYFGPGTRLLVL.